Listed below are T cell receptor beta chains from one sample, sequenced in a study of Ad26.COV2.S vaccination and SARS-CoV-2 variants. Measured with immunoSEQ multiplex PCR; TCRdb has only the in-frame clones, and not every one. This table has around 250,000 clones, roughly 85% appearing once. This specimen consisted of peripheral blood, obtained in a trial of Ad26.COV2.S vaccine versus placebo. All receptors come from a person aged 18-65 years who received the Ad26.COV2.S COVID-19 vaccine or a placebo. The CDR3 runs from the conserved cysteine through the conserved F or W. A D gene is named only where the DNA matches it firmly. Clone size appears in some rows only: once, few, many, or a class for an expanded clone.

j_call clone_size d_call v_call cdr3_aa cdr3_nt
TRBJ2-5 NA TRBD2 TRBV5-4 CASSLRLAGSETQYF TGTGCCAGCAGTCTCCGACTAGCGGGGTCTGAGACCCAGTACTTC
TRBJ2-4 NA TRBD2 TRBV2 CASSEGSGGAKAKNIQYF TGTGCCAGCAGTGAAGGTAGCGGGGGGGCCAAGGCCAAAAACATTCAGTACTTC
TRBJ1-1 NA TRBD1 TRBV6-2/TRBV6-3 CASSYRQGRTEAFF TGTGCCAGCAGTTACCGACAGGGAAGGACTGAAGCTTTCTTT
TRBJ2-1 NA NA TRBV4-2 CASSPSDSYYNEQFF TGTGCCAGCAGCCCTTCAGACAGCTACTACAATGAGCAGTTCTTC
TRBJ1-1 NA TRBD1 TRBV7-3 CASSYRGHDTEAFF TGTGCCAGCAGCTACAGGGGGCATGACACTGAAGCTTTCTTT
TRBJ1-6 NA NA TRBV19 CASSRLWTESNSPLHF TGTGCCAGTAGTCGGCTATGGACAGAATCTAATTCACCCCTCCACTTT
TRBJ1-5 NA NA TRBV9 CASSVGPGQPQHF TGTGCCAGCAGCGTAGGTCCGGGCCAGCCCCAGCATTTT
TRBJ2-5 NA NA TRBV7-9 CASSAHRGGQETQYF TGTGCCAGCAGCGCTCACAGGGGGGGCCAAGAGACCCAGTACTTC
TRBJ1-1 NA TRBD1 TRBV6-2/TRBV6-3 CASSLGQGKGFTEAFF TGTGCCAGCAGCCTCGGACAGGGGAAGGGGTTCACTGAAGCTTTCTTT
TRBJ1-2 once NA TRBV9 CASSVAWGRDYGYTF TGTGCCAGCAGCGTAGCTTGGGGCAGGGACTATGGCTACACCTTC
TRBJ1-5 NA NA TRBV19 CASSIGYNQPQHF TGTGCCAGTAGTATAGGCTATAATCAGCCCCAGCATTTT
TRBJ1-1 NA NA TRBV30 CAWSVMGTEAFF TGTGCCTGGAGTGTAATGGGCACTGAAGCTTTCTTT
TRBJ1-1 NA NA TRBV11-2 CASSPYRWEKAIAEAFF TGTGCCAGCAGCCCGTACCGGTGGGAGAAGGCAATCGCTGAAGCTTTCTTT
TRBJ2-3 NA TRBD2 TRBV7-2 CASRALAGGTDTQYF TGTGCCAGCAGGGCCCTAGCGGGGGGCACAGATACGCAGTATTTT
TRBJ1-6 NA TRBD1 TRBV12-3/TRBV12-4 CASSDRGHSPLHF TGTGCCAGCAGTGACAGGGGGCATTCACCCCTCCACTTT